The T cell receptor beta chain under discussion was sequenced for a study of yellow fever vaccine responses in identical twins. Study-wide results and caveats: Twins reportedly showed a vaccine T cell response that seemed partly convergent and partly personalized.

V lost 5 bases, J lost 5 bases, and 16 bases lay in between. Germline V gene data show CDR1 as MDHEN and CDR2 as SYDVKM. CDR3 length: 15 amino acids. Regarding this clonotype: No antigen is known for it.

TCRdb re-called the RT-PCR reads through MiXCR, storing one row per CDR3 protein. Among 12,000 or so distinct CDR3 sequences listed, 70% to 90% were seen once. The genes are TRBV28 and TRBJ2-1; possible D gene TRBD2, 5 bases. Sequencing used T cells from blood (PBMCs), unsorted or a sorted subset (not recorded which), obtained before or after yellow fever vaccination (not recorded which). The clonotype comes from a woman aged 18-35 years who received the yellow fever vaccine. CDR3 nucleotides: TGTGCCAGCAGTGAACGGGGAATGGACCACAATGAGCAGTTCTTC. This sequence encodes CASSERGMDHNEQFF.